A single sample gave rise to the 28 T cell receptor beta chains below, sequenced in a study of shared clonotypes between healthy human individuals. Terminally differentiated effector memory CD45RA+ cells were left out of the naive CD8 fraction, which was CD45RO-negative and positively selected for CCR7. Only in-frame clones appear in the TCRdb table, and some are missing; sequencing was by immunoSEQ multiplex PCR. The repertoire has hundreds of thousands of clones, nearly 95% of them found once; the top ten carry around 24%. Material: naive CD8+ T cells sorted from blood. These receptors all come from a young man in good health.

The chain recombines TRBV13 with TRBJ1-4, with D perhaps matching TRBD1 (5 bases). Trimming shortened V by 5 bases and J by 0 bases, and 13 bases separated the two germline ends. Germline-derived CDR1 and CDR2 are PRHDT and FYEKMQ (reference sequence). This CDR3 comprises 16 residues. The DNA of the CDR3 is TGTGCCAGCAGCAAGGGGACCGGCCCAACTAATGAAAAACTGTTTTTT. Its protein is CASSKGTGPTNEKLFF.

CDR3 sequence reads: CASSPALAGVYEQFF. The DNA for the CDR3 is TGTGCCAGCAGCCCCGCTTTAGCGGGAGTTTATGAGCAGTTCTTC. The chain couples TRBV7-9 to TRBJ2-1; TRBD2 matches at 9 bases. Unmatched junction bases numbered 10, after V lost 5 bases and J lost 8 bases. Germline-derived CDR1 and CDR2 are SEHNR and FQNEAQ (reference sequence). The CDR3 has 15 residues.

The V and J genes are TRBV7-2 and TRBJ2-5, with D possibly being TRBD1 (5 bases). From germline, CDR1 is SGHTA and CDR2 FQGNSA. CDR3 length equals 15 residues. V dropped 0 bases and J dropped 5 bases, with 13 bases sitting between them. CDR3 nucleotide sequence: TGTGCCAGCAGCTTAGCGGAAGGGGTCCGGGAGACCCAGTACTTC. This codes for CASSLAEGVRETQYF.

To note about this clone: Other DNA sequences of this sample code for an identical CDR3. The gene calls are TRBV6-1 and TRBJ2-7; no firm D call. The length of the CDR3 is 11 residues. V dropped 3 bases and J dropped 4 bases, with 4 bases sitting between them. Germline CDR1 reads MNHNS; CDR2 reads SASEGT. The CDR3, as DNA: TGTGCCAGCAGTGAGTTTTACGAGCAGTACTTC. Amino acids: CASSEFYEQYF.

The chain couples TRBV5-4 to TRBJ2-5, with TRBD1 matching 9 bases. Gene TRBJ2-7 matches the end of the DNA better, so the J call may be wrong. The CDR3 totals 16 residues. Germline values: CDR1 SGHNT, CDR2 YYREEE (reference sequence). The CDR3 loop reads CASSLVLGQGSYEQYF. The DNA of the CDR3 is TGTGCCAGCAGCTTGGTCTTAGGACAGGGGTCCTACGAGCAGTACTTC.

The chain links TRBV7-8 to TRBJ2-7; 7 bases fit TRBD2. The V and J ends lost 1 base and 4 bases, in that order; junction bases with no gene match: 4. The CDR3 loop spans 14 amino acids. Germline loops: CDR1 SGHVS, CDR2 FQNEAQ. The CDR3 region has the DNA TGTGCCAGCAGCTTAGGCGCGGGAGAATACGAGCAGTACTTC. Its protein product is CASSLGAGEYEQYF.

The CDR3 DNA reads as TGTGCCAGCAGCCAGACCGGGACTAGCGGGAGTGGGGGGTTGACCGGGGAGCTGTTTTTT. Protein sequence: CASSQTGTSGSGGLTGELFF. The gene calls are TRBV9 and TRBJ2-2, with 14 nucleotides matching TRBD2. This CDR3 contains 20 residues. Germline lookup yields CDR1 SGDLS and CDR2 YYNGEE. V shed 4 bases and J 5 bases; nucleotides not matched to a gene: 16.

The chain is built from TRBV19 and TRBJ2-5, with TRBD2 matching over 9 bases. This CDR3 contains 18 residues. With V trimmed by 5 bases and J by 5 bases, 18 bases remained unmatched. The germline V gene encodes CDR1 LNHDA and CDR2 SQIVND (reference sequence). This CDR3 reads CASSLRSWREGHLETQYF. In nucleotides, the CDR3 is TGTGCCAGTAGTCTTCGAAGTTGGCGGGAGGGCCATCTGGAGACCCAGTACTTC.

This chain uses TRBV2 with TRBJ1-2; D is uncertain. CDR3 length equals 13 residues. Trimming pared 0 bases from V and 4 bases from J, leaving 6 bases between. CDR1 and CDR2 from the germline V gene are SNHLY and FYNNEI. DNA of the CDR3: TGTGCCAGCAGTGAAGCAGTTAGCTATGGCTACACCTTC. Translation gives CASSEAVSYGYTF.

The CDR3 loop reads CASSPYAYPSPGGYTF. The CDR3 bases are TGTGCCAGCAGCCCCTATGCCTATCCCTCCCCCGGGGGCTACACCTTC. J is TRBJ1-2 and V is TRBV7-2; D not resolved. The V end lost 5 bases, the J end lost 8 bases, and 24 bases lay between the germline ends. The CDR3 spans 16 residues. CDR1 is SGHTA, CDR2 FQGNSA, per germline. Complete variable domain (other parts from reference TRBV7-2 and TRBJ1-2): GAGVSQSPSNKVTEKGKDVELRCDPISGHTALYWYRQSLGQGLEFLIYFQGNSAPDKSGLPSDRFSAERTGGSVSTLTIQRTQQEDSAVYLCASSPYAYPSPGGYTFGSGTRLTVV.

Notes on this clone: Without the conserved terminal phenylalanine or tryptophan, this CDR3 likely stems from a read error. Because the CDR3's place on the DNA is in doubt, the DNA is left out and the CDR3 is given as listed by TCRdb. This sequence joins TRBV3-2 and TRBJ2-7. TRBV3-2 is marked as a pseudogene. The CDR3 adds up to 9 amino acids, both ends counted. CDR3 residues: CASSHERSC.

CDR3 in amino acids: CASSSRGTSTGELFF. The CDR3 region has the DNA TGTGCCAGCAGCTCCCGCGGGACTAGCACCGGGGAGCTGTTTTTT. This chain links TRBV11-2 with TRBJ2-2; 8 nucleotides align to TRBD2. CDR3 length: 15 amino acids. With V trimmed by 4 bases and J by 4 bases, 5 bases remained unmatched. The germline V gene has CDR1 SGHAT and CDR2 FQNNGV.

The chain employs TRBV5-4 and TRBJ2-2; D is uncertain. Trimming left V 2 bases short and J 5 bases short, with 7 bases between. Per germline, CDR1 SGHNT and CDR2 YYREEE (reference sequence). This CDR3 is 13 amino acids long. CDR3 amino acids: CASSFRSTGELFF. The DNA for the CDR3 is TGTGCCAGCAGCTTTCGATCGACCGGGGAGCTGTTTTTT.

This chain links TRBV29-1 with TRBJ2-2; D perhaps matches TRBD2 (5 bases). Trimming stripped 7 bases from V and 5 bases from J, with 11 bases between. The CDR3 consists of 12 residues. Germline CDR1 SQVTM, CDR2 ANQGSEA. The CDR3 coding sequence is TGCAGCGCCTGGACTGTAACCGGGGAGCTGTTTTTT. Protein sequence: CSAWTVTGELFF.

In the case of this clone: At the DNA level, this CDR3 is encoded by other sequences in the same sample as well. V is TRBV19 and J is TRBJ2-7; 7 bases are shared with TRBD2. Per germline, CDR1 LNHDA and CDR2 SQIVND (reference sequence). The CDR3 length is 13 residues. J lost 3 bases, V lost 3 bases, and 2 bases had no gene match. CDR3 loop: CASSIGGDYEQYF. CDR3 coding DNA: TGTGCCAGTAGTATTGGGGGGGACTACGAGCAGTACTTC.

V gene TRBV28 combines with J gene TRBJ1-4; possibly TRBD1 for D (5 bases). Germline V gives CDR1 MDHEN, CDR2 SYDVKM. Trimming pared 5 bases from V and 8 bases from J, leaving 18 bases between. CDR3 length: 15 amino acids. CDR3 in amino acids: CASSPRGGGWEKLFF. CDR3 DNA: TGTGCCAGCAGTCCCCGGGGGGGTGGTTGGGAAAAACTGTTTTTT.

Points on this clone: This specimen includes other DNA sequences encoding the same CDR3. CDR3 residues: CASRLGGGTEAFF. The CDR3 DNA sequence: TGTGCCAGCCGGCTCGGGGGAGGCACTGAAGCTTTCTTT. The V call is TRBV28, the J call TRBJ1-1; a possible D gene is TRBD1 (5 bases). V was pared by 8 bases and J by 4 bases, with 14 bases between. The CDR3 contains 13 residues. Per the germline V gene, CDR1 is MDHEN and CDR2 is SYDVKM.

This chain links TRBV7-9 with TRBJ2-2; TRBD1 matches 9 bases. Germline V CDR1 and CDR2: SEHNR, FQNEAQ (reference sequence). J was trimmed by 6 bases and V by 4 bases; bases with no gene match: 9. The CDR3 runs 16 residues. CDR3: CASSSLPGQGAGELFF. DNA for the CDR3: TGTGCCAGCAGCTCATTACCGGGACAGGGCGCCGGGGAGCTGTTTTTT.

The CDR3 loop reads CASSLDRGDTQYF. The CDR3 coding sequence is TGTGCCAGCAGCTTAGACAGGGGAGATACGCAGTATTTT. The gene calls are TRBV7-9 and TRBJ2-3; TRBD1 matches at 7 bases. CDR1 SEHNR and CDR2 FQNEAQ come from the germline V gene (reference sequence). The CDR3 loop spans 13 amino acids. Losses at the gene ends were 1 base for V and 5 bases for J; bases not matched to a gene: 0.

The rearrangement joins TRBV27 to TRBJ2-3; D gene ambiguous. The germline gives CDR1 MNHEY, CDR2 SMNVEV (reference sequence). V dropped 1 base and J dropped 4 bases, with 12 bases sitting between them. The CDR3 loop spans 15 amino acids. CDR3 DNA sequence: TGTGCCAGCAGTTTATGGATCACATCGGCAGATACGCAGTATTTT. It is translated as CASSLWITSADTQYF.

Written as DNA, the CDR3 is TGTGCCAGCAGCTGGGACATCAGTTTCATGAACACTGAAGCTTTCTTT. It codes for CASSWDISFMNTEAFF. The chain couples TRBV11-2 to TRBJ1-1; tentative D call: TRBD1 (6 bases). Trimming shortened V by 4 bases and J by 0 bases, and 15 bases separated the two germline ends. This CDR3 is built from 16 residues. CDR1 SGHAT and CDR2 FQNNGV come from the germline V gene.

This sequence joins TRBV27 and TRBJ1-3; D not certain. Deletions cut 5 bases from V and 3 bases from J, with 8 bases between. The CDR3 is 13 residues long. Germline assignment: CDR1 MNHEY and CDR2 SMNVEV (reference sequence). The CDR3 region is CASSPGFGNTIYF. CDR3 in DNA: TGTGCCAGCAGTCCGGGATTTGGAAACACCATATATTTT.

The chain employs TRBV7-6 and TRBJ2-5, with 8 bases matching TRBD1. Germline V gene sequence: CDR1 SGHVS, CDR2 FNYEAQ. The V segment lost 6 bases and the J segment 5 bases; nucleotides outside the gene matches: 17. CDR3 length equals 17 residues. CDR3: CASSPSAPRQGWETQYF. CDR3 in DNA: TGTGCCAGCAGTCCATCCGCCCCCCGACAGGGGTGGGAGACCCAGTACTTC.

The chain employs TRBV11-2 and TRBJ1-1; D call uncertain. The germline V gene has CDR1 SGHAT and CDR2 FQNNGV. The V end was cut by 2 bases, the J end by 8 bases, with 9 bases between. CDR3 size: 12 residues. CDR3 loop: CASSLSDLEAFF. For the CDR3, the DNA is TGTGCCAGCAGCTTATCGGATTTAGAAGCTTTCTTT.

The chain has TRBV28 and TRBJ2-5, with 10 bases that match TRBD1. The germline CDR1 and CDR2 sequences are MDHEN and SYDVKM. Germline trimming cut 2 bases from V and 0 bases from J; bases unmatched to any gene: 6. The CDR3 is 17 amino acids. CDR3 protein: CASSLPRDRGYQETQYF. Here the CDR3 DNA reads TGTGCCAGCAGTTTACCACGGGACAGGGGATACCAAGAGACCCAGTACTTC.

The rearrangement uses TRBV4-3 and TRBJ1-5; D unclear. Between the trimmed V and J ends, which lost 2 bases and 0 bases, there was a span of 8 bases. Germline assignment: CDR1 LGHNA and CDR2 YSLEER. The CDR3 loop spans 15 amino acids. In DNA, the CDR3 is TGCGCCAGCAGCCAATGGTCAGATAGCAATCAGCCCCAGCATTTT. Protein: CASSQWSDSNQPQHF.

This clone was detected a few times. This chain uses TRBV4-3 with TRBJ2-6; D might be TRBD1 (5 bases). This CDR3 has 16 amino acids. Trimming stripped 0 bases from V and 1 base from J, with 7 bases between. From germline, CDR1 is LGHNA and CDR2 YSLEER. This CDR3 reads CASSQDDSSGANVLTF. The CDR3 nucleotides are TGCGCCAGCAGCCAAGATGACAGTTCTGGGGCCAACGTCCTGACTTTC.

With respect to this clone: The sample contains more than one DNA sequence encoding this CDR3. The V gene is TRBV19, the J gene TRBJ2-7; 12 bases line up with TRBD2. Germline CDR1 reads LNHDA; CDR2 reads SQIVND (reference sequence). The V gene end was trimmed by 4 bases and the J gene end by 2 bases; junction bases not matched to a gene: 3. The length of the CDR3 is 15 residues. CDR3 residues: CASSTGLAGTYEQYF. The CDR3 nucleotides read TGTGCCAGTAGTACCGGACTAGCGGGGACCTACGAGCAGTACTTC.